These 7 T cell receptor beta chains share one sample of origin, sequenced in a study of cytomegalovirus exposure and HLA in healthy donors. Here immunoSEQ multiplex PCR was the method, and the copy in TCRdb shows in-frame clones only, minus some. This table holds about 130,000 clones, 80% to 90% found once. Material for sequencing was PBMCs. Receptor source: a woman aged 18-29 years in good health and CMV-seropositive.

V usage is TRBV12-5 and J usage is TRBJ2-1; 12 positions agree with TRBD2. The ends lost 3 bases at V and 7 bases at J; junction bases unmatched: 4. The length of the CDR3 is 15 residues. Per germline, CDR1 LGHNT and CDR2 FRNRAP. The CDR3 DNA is TGTGCTAGTGGTTTACCCGGACTAGCGGGGAATGAGCAGTTCTTC. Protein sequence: CASGLPGLAGNEQFF.

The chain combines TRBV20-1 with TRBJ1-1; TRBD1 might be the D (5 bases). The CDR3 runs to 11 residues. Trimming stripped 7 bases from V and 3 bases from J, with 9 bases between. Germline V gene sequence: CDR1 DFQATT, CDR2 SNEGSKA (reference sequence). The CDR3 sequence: CSGWGDTEAFF. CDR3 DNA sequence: TGCAGTGGCTGGGGGGACACTGAAGCTTTCTTT.

For the CDR3, the DNA is TGCAGCACGGGGACTAGCACAGATACGCAGTATTTT. Amino acid sequence: CSTGTSTDTQYF. The V and J genes are TRBV29-1 and TRBJ2-3; D might be TRBD2 (6 bases). The CDR3 totals 12 residues. Trimming shortened V by 8 bases and J by 0 bases, and 9 bases separated the two germline ends. The V gene's germline CDR1 is SQVTM and CDR2 ANQGSEA.

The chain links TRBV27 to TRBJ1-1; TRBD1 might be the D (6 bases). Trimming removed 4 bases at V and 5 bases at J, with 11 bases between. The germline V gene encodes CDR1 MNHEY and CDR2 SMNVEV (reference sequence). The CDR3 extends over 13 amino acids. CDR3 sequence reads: CASSWGGGTEAFF. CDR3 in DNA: TGTGCCAGCAGTTGGGGAGGGGGAACTGAAGCTTTCTTT.

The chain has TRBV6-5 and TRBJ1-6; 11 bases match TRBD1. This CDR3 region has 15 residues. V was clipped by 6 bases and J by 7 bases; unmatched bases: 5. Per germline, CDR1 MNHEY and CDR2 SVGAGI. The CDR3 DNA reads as TGTGCCAGCAGGGGGGGACAGGGGGGCAATTCACCCCTCCACTTT. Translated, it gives CASRGGQGGNSPLHF.

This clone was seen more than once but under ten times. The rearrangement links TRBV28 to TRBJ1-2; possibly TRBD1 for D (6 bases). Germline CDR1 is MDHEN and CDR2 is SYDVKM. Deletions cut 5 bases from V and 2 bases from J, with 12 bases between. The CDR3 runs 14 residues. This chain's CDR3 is CASSIQGGNYGYTF. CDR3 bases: TGTGCCAGCAGTATACAGGGTGGGAACTATGGCTACACCTTC.

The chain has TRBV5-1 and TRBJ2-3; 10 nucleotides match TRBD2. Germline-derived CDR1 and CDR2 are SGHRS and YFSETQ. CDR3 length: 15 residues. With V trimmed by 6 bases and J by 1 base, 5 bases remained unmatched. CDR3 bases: TGCGCCAGCACCCCTACTAGCGGGGGCACAGATACGCAGTATTTT. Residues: CASTPTSGGTDTQYF.